This T cell receptor (beta chain) was captured in a study of radiation and T cells in renal cell carcinoma. On the study more broadly: Nephrectomy followed 15 Gy stereotactic body radiation by 4 weeks.

Germline-derived CDR1 and CDR2 are SSHAT and FNYEAQ (reference sequence). There are 14 residues in the CDR3. Regarding this clone: A read error may produce the germline difference seen at one junction end.

Profiling relied on immunoSEQ multiplex PCR, and the TCRdb table lists in-frame clones only, not all of them. The sample contains about 150,000 clones, over 75% of which appear only once. The time point was: baseline pretreatment blood. Noted treatment: 15 Gy SBRT to primary tumor, nephrectomy 4 weeks later. This renal cell carcinoma was of the clear cell type. This TCR came from a woman in her forties or fifties with renal cell carcinoma. Sequenced here: blood, sampled from a patient whose treatment included radiotherapy and nephrectomy. The chain employs TRBV7-7 and TRBJ2-5; TRBD2 is a possible D gene (5 bases). The chain's CDR3 is CASSATRASGTQYF. CDR3 bases: TGTGCTAGCAGCGCTACTAGAGCGTCGGGGACCCAGTACTTC.